This T cell receptor (beta chain) was sequenced for a study of blood T cell repertoires in COVID-19. Study-wide background: The United States, Italy and Spain supplied acute and convalescent COVID-19 samples.

The CDR3 has 12 amino acids. V gave up 6 bases and J gave up 13 bases; unmatched junction bases: 10. CDR1 and CDR2 from the germline V gene are MDHEN and SYDVKM. As handled by the study authors: Amplification of reference gene primers provided the estimated nucleated cell counts. Assay: immunoSEQ multiplex PCR; the TCRdb copy retains only in-frame clones and omits some. The DNA gave D and trimming, while V, J and clone size come from that table. The profile covers over 80,000 clones, with roughly 90% appearing a single time and 2.5% to 3.5% taken by the ten largest. This clonotype originated in a woman aged 80 or over with acute or convalescent COVID-19. The sample consisted of peripheral blood. The rearrangement uses TRBV28 and TRBJ1-2, with 8 bases identical to TRBD1. The CDR3 protein is CASRRRDRLSTF. The CDR3 DNA reads as TGTGCCAGCAGGCGACGGGACAGGCTTAGCACCTTC.